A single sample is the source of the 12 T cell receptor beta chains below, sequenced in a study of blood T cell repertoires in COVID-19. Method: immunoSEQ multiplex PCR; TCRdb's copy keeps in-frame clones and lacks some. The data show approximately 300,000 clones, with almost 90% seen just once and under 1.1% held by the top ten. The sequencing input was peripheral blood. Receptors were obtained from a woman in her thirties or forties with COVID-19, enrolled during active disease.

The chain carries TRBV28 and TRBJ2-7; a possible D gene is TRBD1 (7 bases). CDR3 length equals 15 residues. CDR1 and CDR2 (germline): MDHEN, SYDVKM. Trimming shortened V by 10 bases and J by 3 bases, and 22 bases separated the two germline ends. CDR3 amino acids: CATAGQIPSGYEQYF. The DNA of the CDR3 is TGTGCCACCGCGGGACAGATACCCTCCGGCTACGAGCAGTACTTC.

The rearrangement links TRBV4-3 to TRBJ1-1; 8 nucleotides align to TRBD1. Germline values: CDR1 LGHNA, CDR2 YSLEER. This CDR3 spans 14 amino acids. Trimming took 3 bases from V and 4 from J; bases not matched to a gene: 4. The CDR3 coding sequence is TGCGCCAGCAGCCACCGGGGGACAGGCACTGAAGCTTTCTTT. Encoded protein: CASSHRGTGTEAFF.

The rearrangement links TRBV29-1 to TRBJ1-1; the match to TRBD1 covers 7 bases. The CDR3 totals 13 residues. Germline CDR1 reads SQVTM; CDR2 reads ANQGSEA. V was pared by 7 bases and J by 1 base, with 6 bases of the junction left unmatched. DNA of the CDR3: TGCAGCGGGAGACAGGGCCCGAACACTGAAGCTTTCTTT. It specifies CSGRQGPNTEAFF.

The CDR3 DNA is TGTGCCAGCAGCACACACACGGGAGTTGAGCAGTTCTTC. Its protein product is CASSTHTGVEQFF. The rearrangement joins TRBV7-2 to TRBJ2-1; tentative D call: TRBD2 (6 bases). Deletions cut 5 bases from V and 9 bases from J, with 14 bases between. The V gene's germline CDR1 is SGHTA and CDR2 FQGNSA. This CDR3 has 13 amino acids.

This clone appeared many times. CDR3 region: CASSLGLRPGECDQPQHF. CDR3 DNA: TGTGCCAGCAGCTTAGGCCTCAGGCCAGGGGAGTGCGATCAGCCCCAGCATTTT. The chain carries TRBV11-3 and TRBJ1-5, with D possibly being TRBD1 (6 bases). Trimming cost V 1 base and J 5 bases, with 21 bases left between them. The CDR3 length is 18 residues. Germline V lookup: CDR1 SGHNT, CDR2 YENEEA.

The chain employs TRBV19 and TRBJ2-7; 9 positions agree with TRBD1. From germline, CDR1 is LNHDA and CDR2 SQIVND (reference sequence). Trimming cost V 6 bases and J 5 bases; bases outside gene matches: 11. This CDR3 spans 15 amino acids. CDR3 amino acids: CASSPTGTGHNEQYF. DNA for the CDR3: TGTGCCAGTAGCCCTACCGGGACAGGGCACAACGAGCAGTACTTC.

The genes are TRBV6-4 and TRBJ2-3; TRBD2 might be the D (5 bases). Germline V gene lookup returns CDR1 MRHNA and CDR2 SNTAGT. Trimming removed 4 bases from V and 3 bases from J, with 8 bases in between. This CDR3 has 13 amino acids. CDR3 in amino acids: CASSGELTDTQYF. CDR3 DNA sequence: TGTGCCAGCAGTGGGGAGTTAACAGATACGCAGTATTTT.

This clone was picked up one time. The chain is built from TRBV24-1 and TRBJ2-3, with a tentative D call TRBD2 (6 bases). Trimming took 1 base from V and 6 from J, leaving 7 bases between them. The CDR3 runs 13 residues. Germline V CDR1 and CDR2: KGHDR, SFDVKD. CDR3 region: CATSDLGRDTQYF. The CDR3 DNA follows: TGTGCCACCAGTGATTTAGGGAGGGATACGCAGTATTTT.

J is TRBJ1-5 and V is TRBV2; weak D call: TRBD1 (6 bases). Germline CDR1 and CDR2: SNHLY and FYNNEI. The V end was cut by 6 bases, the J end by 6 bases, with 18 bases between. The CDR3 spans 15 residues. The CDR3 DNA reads TGTGCCAGCAGCGCACAGGGAGTAATCGGTCAGCCCCAGCATTTT. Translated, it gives CASSAQGVIGQPQHF.

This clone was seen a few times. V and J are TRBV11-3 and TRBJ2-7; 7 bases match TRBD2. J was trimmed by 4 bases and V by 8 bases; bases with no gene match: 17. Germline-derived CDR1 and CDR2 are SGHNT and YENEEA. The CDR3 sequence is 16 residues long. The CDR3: CASLPPAGGLAYEQYF. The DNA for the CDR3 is TGTGCCAGCCTTCCACCTGCCGGGGGGTTGGCTTACGAGCAGTACTTC. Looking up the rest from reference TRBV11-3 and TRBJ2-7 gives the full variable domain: EAGVVQSPRYKIIEKKQPVAFWCNPISGHNTLYWYLQNLGQGPELLIRYENEEAVDDSQLPKDRFSAERLKGVDSTLKIQPAELGDSAVYLCASLPPAGGLAYEQYFGPGTRLTVT.

For the CDR3, the DNA is TGTGCCAGCAGTTACCAGGGGGGCCCCTACGAGCAGTACTTC. This gives the protein CASSYQGGPYEQYF. The chain joins TRBV6-2 or TRBV6-3 to TRBJ2-7; tentatively, D is TRBD1 (7 bases). This CDR3 spans 14 amino acids. CDR1 and CDR2 (germline): MNHEY, SVGEGT. With 2 bases removed from V and 2 bases from J, the gap between germline ends came to 10 bases.

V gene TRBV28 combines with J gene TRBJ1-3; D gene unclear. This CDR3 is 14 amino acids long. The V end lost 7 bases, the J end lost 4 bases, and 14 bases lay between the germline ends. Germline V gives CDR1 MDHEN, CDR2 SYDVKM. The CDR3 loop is CASIHIGGGNTIYF. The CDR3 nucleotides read TGTGCCAGCATTCACATTGGAGGGGGAAACACCATATATTTT.